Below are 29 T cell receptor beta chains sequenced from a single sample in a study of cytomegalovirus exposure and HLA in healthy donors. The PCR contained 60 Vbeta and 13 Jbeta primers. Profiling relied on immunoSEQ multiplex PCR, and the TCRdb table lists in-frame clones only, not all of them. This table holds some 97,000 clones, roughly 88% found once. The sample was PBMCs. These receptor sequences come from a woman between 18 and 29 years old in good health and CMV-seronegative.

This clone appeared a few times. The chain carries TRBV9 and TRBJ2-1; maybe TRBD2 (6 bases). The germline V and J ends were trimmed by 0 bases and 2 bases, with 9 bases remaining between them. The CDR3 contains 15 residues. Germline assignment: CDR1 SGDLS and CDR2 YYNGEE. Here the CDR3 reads CASSVGAGTYNEQFF. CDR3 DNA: TGTGCCAGCAGCGTAGGGGCGGGGACCTACAATGAGCAGTTCTTC.

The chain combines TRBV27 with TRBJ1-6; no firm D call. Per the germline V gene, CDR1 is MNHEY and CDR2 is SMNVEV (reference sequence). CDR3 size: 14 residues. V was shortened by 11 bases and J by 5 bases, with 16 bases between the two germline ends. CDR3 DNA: TGTGCCCGCGCTAACCGGGAGCATAATTCACCCCTCCACTTT. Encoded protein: CARANREHNSPLHF.

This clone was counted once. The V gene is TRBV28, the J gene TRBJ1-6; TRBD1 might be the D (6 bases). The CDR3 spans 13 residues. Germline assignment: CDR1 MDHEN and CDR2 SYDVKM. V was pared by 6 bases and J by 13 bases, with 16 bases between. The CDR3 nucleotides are TGTGCCAGCAGGCCTCAAGGGGGTTCGCCCCTCCACTTT. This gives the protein CASRPQGGSPLHF.

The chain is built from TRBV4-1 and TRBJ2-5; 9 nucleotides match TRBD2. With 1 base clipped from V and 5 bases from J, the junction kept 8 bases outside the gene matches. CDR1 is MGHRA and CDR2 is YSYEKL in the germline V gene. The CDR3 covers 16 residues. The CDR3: CASSQVPRGGRETQYF. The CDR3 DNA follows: TGCGCCAGCAGCCAAGTCCCGCGGGGGGGCAGGGAGACCCAGTACTTC.

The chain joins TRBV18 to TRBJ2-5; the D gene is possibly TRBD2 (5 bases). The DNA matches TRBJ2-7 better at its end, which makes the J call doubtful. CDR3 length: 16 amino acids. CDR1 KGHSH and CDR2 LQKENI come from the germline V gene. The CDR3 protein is CASSPPWASLQYEQYF. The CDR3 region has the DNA TGTGCCAGCTCACCACCGTGGGCTAGCCTACAGTACGAGCAGTACTTC.

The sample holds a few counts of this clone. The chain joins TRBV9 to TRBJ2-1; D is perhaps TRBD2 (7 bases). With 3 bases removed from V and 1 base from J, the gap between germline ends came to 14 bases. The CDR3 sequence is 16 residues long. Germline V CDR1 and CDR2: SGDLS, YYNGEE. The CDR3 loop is CASSAGRGLSYNEQFF. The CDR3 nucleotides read TGTGCCAGCAGCGCCGGGCGGGGGCTTTCCTACAATGAGCAGTTCTTC. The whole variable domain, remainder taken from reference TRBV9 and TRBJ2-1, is DSGVTQTPKHLITATGQRVTLRCSPRSGDLSVYWYQQSLDQGLQFLIQYYNGEERAKGNILERFSAQQFPDLHSELNLSSLELGDSALYFCASSAGRGLSYNEQFFGPGTRLTVL.

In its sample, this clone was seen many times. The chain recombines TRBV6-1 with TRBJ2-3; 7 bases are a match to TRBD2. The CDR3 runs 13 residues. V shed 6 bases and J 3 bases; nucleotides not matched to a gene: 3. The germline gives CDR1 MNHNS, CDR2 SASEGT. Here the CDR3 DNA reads TGTGCCAGCAGCAAGCGGGAAACAGATACGCAGTATTTT. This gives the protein CASSKRETDTQYF.

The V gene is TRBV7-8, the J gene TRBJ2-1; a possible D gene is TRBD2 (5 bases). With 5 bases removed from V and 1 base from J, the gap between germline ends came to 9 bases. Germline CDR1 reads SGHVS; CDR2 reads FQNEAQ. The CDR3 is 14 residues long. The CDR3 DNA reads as TGTGCCAGCAGCCAGACTACTTCCTACAATGAGCAGTTCTTC. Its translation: CASSQTTSYNEQFF.

The CDR3 spells CASSMDSPNTGELFF. CDR3 sequence (DNA): TGTGCCAGCAGTATGGACAGTCCAAACACCGGGGAGCTGTTTTTT. The chain is built from TRBV2 and TRBJ2-2, with D possibly being TRBD1 (6 bases). The CDR3 length is 15 residues. The V and J ends lost 5 bases and 2 bases respectively, with 12 bases between them. CDR1 is SNHLY and CDR2 is FYNNEI in the germline V gene.

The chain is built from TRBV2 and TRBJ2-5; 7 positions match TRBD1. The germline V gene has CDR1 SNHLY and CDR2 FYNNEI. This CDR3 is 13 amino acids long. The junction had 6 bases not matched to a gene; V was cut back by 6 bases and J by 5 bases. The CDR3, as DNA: TGTGCCAGCAGGAGGCAGGGGGAGGAGACCCAGTACTTC. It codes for CASRRQGEETQYF.

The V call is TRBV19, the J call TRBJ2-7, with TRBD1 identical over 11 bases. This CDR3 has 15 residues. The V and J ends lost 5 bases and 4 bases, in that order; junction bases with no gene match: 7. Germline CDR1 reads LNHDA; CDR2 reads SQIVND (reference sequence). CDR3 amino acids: CASSPRTGGYYEQYF. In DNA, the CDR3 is TGTGCCAGTAGTCCCCGGACAGGGGGCTATTACGAGCAGTACTTC. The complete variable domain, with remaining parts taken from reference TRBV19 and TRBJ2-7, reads DGGITQSPKYLFRKEGQNVTLSCEQNLNHDAMYWYRQDPGQGLRLIYYSQIVNDFQKGDIAEGYSVSREKKESFPLTVTSAQKNPTAFYLCASSPRTGGYYEQYFGPGTRLTVT.

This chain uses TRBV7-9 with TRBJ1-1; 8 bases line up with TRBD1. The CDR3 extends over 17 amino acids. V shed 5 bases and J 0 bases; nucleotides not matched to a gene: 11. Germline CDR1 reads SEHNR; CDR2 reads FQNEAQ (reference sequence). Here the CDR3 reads CASSAMGTGSMNTEAFF. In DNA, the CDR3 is TGTGCCAGCAGCGCCATGGGGACAGGTAGCATGAACACTGAAGCTTTCTTT.

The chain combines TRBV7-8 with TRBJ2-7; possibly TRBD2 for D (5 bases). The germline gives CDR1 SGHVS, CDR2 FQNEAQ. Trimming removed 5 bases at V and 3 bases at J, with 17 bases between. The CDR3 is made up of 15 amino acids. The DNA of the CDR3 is TGTGCCAGCAGCCCCGATAGGAACGGACTCTACGAGCAGTACTTC. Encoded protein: CASSPDRNGLYEQYF. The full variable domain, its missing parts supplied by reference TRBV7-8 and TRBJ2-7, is GAGVSQSPRYKVAKRGQDVALRCDPISGHVSLFWYQQALGQGPEFLTYFQNEAQLDKSGLPSDRFFAERPEGSVSTLKIQRTQQEDSAVYLCASSPDRNGLYEQYFGPGTRLTVT.

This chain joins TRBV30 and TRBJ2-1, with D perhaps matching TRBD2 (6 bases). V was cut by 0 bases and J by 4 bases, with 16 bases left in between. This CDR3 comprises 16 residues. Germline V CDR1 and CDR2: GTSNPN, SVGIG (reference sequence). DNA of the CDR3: TGTGCCTGGAGTGTACCGGGTGGGGGGAATTACAATGAGCAGTTCTTC. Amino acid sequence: CAWSVPGGGNYNEQFF.

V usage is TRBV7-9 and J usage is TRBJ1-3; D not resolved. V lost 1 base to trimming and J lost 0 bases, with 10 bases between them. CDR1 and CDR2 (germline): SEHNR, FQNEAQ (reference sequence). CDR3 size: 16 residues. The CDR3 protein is CASSLGLRVSGNTIYF. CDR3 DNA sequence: TGTGCCAGCAGCTTAGGATTACGGGTCTCTGGAAACACCATATATTTT.

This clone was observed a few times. CDR3 protein: CASSDGQGYEQYF. CDR3 coding DNA: TGTGCCAGCAGTGATGGACAGGGCTACGAGCAGTACTTC. The chain links TRBV6-1 to TRBJ2-7; 8 bases match TRBD1. This CDR3 spans 13 amino acids. Germline CDR1 MNHNS, CDR2 SASEGT. J lost 3 bases, V lost 3 bases, and 1 base had no gene match.

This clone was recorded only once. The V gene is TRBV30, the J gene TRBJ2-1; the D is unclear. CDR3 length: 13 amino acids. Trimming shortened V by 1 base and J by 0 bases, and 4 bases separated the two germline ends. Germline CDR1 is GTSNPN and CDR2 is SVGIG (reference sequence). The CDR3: CAWSEHSYNEQFF. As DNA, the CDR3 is TGTGCCTGGAGTGAACACTCCTACAATGAGCAGTTCTTC.

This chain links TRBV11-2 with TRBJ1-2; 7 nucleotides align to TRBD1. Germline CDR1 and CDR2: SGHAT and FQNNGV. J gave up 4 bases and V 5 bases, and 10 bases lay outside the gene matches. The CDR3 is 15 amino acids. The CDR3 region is CASSEQGTRGYGYTF. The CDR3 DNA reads TGTGCCAGCAGCGAACAGGGGACCCGGGGCTATGGCTACACCTTC.

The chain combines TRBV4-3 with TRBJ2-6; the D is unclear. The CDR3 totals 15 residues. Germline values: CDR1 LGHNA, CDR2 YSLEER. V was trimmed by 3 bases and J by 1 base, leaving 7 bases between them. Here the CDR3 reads CASSHRDSGANVLTF. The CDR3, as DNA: TGCGCCAGCAGCCATCGCGATTCTGGGGCCAACGTCCTGACTTTC.

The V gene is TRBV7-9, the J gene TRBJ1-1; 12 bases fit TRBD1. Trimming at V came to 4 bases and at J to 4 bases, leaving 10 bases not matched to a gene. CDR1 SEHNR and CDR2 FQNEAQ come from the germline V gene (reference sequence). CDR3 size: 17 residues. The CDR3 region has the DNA TGTGCCAGCAGCTCTTGGAGGGGGACAGGGGGCGGCACTGAAGCTTTCTTT. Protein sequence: CASSSWRGTGGGTEAFF.

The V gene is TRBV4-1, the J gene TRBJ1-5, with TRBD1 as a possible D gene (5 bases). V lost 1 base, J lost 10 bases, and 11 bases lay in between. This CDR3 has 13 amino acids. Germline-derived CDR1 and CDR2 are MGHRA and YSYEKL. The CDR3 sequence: CASSQVWGGPQHF. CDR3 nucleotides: TGCGCCAGCAGCCAAGTCTGGGGGGGTCCCCAGCATTTT.

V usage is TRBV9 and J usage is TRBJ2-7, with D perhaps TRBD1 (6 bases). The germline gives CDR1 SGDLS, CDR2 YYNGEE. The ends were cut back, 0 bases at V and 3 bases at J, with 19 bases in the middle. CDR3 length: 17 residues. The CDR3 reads CASSVGLGGQTLYEQYF. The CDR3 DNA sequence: TGTGCCAGCAGCGTAGGATTAGGTGGACAGACCCTCTACGAGCAGTACTTC.

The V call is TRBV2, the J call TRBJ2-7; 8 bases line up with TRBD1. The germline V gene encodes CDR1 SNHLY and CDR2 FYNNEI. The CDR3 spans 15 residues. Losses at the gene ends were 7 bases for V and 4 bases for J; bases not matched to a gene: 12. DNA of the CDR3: TGTGCCAGCACCCGAGGGGCAGGGGGCTGGTACGAGCAGTACTTC. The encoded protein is CASTRGAGGWYEQYF. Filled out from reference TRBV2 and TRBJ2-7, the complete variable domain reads EPEVTQTPSHQVTQMGQEVILRCVPISNHLYFYWYRQILGQKVEFLVSFYNNEISEKSEIFDDQFSVERPDGSNFTLKIRSTKLEDSAMYFCASTRGAGGWYEQYFGPGTRLTVT.

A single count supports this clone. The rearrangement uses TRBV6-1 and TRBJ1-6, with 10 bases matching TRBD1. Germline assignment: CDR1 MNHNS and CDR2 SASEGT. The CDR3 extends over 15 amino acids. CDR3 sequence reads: CASGTGDRLTSPLHF. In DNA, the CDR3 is TGTGCTTCCGGGACAGGGGACCGCTTAACTTCACCCCTCCACTTT.

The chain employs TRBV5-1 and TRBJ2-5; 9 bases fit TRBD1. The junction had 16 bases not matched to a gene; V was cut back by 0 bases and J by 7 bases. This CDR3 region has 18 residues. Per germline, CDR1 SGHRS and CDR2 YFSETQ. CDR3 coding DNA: TGCGCCAGCAGCTTGGCCGGGATTCCGGGACAGGGTCAGGGGACCCAGTACTTC. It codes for CASSLAGIPGQGQGTQYF.

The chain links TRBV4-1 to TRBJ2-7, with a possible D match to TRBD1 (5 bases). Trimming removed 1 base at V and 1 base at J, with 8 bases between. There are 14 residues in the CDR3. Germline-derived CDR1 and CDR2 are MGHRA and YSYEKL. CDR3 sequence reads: CASSQGGGSYEQYF. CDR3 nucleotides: TGCGCCAGCAGCCAAGGGGGCGGTTCCTACGAGCAGTACTTC.

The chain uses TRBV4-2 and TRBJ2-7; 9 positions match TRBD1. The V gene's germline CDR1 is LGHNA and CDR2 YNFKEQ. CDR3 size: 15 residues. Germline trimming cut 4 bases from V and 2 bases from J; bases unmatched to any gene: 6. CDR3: CASSLGDRETYEQYF. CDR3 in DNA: TGTGCCAGCAGCCTTGGGGACAGGGAGACCTACGAGCAGTACTTC.

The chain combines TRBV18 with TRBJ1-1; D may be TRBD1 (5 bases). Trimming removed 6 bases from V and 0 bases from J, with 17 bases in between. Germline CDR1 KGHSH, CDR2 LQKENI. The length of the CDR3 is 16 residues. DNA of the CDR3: TGTGCCAGCTCTGCAAACCGGGGGAGCATGAACACTGAAGCTTTCTTT. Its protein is CASSANRGSMNTEAFF.

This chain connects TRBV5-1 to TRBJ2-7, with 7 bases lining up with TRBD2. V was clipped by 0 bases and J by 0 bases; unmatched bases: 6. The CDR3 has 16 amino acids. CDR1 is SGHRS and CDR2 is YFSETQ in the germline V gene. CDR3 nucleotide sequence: TGCGCCAGCAGCTTGGCCGCGGGGGACTACTCCTACGAGCAGTACTTC. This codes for CASSLAAGDYSYEQYF.